The present T cell receptor (beta chain) was sequenced within a study of T cell clonality in common variable immunodeficiency. Data came from immunoSEQ multiplex PCR; TCRdb stores just in-frame clones and leaves some out. The table lists 50,000 to 55,000 clones, with no singletons. This clone was seen repeatedly, ten times or more. Antigen specificity is unknown. The read finishes 3 residues shy of the CDR3 end, and the germline J gene is used to complete it. CDR1 is DFQATT, CDR2 SNEGSKA, per germline (reference sequence). The CDR3 consists of 12 residues. With 3 bases removed from V and 5 bases from J, the gap between germline ends came to 10 bases. Study results and caveats: CVID subjects showed higher TCRbeta clonality than healthy controls.

The V gene is TRBV20-1, the J gene TRBJ1-1; D uncertain. The sequence was collected from a person aged 18-70 years in good health. Sequenced sample: peripheral blood mononuclear cells. The CDR3 protein is CSASPGWTEAFF. The sequenced part of the CDR3 DNA is TGCAGTGCTAGTCCTGGCTGGACTGAA.